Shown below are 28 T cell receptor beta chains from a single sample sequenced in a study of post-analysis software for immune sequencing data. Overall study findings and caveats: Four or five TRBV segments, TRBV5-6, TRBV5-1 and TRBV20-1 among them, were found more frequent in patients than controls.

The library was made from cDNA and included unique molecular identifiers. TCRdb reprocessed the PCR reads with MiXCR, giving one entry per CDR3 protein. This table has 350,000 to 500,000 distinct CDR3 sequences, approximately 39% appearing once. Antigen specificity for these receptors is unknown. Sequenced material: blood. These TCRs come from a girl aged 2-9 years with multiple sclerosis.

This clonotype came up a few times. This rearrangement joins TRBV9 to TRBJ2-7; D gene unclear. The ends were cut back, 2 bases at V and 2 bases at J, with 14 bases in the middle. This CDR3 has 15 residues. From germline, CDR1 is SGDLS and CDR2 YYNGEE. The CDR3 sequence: CASSVTNVPTYEQYF. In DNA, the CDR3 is TGTGCCAGCAGCGTGACAAACGTTCCTACCTACGAGCAGTACTTC.

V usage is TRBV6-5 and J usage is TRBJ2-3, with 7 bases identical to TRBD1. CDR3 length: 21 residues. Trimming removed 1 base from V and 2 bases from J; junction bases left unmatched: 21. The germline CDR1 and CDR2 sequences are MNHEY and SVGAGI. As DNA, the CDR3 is TGTGCCAGCAGTTACTTTTCTTGGGTTATTGGGGGACAGCTATTCACAGATACGCAGTATTTT. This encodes CASSYFSWVIGGQLFTDTQYF.

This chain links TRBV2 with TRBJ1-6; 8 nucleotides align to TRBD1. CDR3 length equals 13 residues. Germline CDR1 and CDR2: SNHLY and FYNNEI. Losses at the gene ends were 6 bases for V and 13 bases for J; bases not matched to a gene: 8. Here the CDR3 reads CASRGGTGGPLHF. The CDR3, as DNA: TGTGCCAGCAGAGGAGGGACAGGTGGGCCCCTCCACTTT.

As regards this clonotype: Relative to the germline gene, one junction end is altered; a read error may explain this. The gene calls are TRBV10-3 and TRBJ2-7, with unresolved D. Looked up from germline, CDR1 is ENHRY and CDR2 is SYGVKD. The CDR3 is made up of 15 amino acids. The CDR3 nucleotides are TGTGCCATCAGTGAGTCTGGAGTCAGCTCTTTGGAGCGGTACTTC. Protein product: CAISESGVSSLERYF.

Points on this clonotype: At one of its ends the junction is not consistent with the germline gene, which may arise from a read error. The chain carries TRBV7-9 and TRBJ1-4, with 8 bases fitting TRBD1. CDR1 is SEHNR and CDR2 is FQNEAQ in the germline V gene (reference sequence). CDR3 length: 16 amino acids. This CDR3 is CAGRGPFGPTNEKLFF. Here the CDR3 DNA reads TGTGCCGGCAGGGGGCCATTTGGGCCTACTAATGAAAAACTGTTTTTT.

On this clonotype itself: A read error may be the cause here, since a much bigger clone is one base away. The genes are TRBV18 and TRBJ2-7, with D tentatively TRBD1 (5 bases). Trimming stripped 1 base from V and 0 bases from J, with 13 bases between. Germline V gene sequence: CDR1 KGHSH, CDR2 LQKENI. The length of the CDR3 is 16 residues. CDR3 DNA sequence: TGTGCCAGCTCACCACGGGGCAGATTTGACTCCTACGAGCAGTACTTC. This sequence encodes CASSPRGRFDSYEQYF.

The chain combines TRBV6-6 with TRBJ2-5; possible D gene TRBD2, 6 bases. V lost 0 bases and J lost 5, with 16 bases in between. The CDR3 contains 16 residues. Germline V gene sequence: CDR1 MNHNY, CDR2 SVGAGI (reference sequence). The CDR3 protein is CASSYSKGGGGETQYF. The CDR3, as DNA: TGTGCCAGCAGTTACTCGAAGGGTGGCGGAGGGGAGACCCAGTACTTC.

CDR3 amino acids: CASSFPSVGEQFF. In DNA form, the CDR3 reads TGTGCCAGCAGTTTCCCTAGCGTCGGTGAGCAGTTCTTC. The V gene is TRBV12-3 or TRBV12-4, the J gene TRBJ2-1; D may be TRBD2 (6 bases). This CDR3 is built from 13 residues. V dropped 3 bases and J dropped 9 bases, with 12 bases sitting between them.

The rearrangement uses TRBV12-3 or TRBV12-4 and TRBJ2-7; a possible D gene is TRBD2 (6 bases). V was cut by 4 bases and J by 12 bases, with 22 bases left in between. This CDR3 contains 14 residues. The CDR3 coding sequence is TGTGCCAGCAGTTCCTCGGGATCAGGTGGAGGGTGGTACTTC. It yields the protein CASSSSGSGGGWYF.

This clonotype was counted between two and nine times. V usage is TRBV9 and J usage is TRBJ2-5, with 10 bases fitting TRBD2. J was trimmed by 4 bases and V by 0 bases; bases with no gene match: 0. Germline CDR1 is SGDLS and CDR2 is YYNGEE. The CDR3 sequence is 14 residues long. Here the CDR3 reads CASSVGTSGETQYF. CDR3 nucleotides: TGTGCCAGCAGCGTAGGGACTAGCGGAGAGACCCAGTACTTC.

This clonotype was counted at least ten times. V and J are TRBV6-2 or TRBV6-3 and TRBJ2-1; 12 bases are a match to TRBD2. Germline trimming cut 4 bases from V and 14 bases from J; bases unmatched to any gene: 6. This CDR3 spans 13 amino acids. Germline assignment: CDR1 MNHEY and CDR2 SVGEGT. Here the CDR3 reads CASSSRLAGVEFF. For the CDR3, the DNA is TGTGCCAGCAGTTCTCGACTAGCGGGAGTAGAGTTCTTC.

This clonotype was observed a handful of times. This chain's CDR3 is CASINLVCGYTF. CDR3 DNA sequence: TGTGCCAGCATCAACCTTGTCTGTGGCTACACCTTC. The chain recombines TRBV7-3 with TRBJ1-2, with D unclear. The germline CDR1 and CDR2 sequences are SGHTA and FQGTGA. The CDR3 extends over 12 amino acids. Trimming removed 7 bases from V and 7 bases from J, with 13 bases in between.

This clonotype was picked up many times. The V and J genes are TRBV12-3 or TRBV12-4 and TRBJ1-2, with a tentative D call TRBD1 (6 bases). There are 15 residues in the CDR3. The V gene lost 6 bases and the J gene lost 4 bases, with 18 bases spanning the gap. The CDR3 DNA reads TGTGCCAGCAGGGGGACAATTGCCCAGATCTATGGCTACACCTTC. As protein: CASRGTIAQIYGYTF.

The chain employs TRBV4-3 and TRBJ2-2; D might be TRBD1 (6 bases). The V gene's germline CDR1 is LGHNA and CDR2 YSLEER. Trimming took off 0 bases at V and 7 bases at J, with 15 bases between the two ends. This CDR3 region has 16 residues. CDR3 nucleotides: TGCGCCAGCAGCCAAGATTGGCAACAGGGCGGCGGGGAGCTGTTTTTT. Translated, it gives CASSQDWQQGGGELFF.

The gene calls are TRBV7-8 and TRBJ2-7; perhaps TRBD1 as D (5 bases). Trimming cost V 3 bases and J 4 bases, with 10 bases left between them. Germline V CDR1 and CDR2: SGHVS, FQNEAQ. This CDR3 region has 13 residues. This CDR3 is CASSFPRVYEQYF. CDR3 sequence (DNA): TGTGCCAGCAGCTTCCCCAGGGTTTACGAGCAGTACTTC.

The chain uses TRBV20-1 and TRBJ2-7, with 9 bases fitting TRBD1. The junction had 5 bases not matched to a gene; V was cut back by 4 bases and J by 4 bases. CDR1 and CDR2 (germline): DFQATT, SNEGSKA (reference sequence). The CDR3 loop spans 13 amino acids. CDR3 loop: CSAIGQGRYEQYF. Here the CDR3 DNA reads TGCAGTGCTATCGGACAGGGGAGGTACGAGCAGTACTTC.

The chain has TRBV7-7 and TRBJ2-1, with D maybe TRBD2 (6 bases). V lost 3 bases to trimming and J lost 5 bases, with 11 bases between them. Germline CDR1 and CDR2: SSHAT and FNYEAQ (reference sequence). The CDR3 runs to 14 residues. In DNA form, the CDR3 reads TGTGCCAGCAGCTTCGCGGGGAGGAACAATGAGCAGTTCTTC. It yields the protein CASSFAGRNNEQFF.

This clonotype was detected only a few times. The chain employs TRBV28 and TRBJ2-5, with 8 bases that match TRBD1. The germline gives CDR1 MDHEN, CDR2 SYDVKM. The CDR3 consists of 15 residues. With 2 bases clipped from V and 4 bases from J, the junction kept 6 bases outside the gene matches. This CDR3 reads CASSLPRGRRETQYF. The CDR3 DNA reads TGTGCCAGCAGTTTACCCAGGGGGCGCCGAGAGACCCAGTACTTC.

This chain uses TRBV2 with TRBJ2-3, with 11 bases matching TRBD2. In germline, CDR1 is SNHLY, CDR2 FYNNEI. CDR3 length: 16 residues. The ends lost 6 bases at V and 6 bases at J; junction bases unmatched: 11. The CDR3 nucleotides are TGTGCCAGCAGCCCTACTAGCGGGGGTTTCGCCGATACGCAGTATTTT. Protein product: CASSPTSGGFADTQYF. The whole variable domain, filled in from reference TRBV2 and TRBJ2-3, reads EPEVTQTPSHQVTQMGQEVILRCVPISNHLYFYWYRQILGQKVEFLVSFYNNEISEKSEIFDDQFSVERPDGSNFTLKIRSTKLEDSAMYFCASSPTSGGFADTQYFGPGTRLTVL.

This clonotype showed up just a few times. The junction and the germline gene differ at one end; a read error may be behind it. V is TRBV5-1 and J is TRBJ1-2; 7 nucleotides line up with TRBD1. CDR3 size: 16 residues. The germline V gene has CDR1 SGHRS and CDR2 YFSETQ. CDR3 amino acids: CANSLGQDRPNYGYTF. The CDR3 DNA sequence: TGCGCCAACAGCTTGGGGCAGGACAGGCCTAACTATGGCTACACCTTC. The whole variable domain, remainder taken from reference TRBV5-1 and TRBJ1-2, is KAGVTQTPRYLIKTRGQQVTLSCSPISGHRSVSWYQQTPGQGLQFLFEYFSETQRNKGNFPGRFSGRQFSNSRSEMNVSTLELGDSALYLCANSLGQDRPNYGYTFGSGTRLTVV.

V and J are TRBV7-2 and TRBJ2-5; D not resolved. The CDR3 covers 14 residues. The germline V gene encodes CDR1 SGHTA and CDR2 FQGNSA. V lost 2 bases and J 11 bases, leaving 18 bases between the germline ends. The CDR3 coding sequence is TGTGCCAGCAGCTTATGGGTCACACGCAATGAGCAGTACTTC. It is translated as CASSLWVTRNEQYF.

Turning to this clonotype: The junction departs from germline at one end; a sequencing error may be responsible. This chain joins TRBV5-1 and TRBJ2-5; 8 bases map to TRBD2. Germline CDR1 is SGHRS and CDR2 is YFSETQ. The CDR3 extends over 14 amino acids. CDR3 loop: CAGSRTSGQETQYF. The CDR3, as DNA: TGCGCCGGCAGCCGCACTAGCGGCCAAGAGACCCAGTACTTC.

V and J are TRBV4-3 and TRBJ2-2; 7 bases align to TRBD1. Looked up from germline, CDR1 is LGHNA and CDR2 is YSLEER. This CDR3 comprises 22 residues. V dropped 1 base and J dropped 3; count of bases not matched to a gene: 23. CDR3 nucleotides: TGCGCCAGCAGCCAAGTTAGGCAGGGGGATGTTTTTTTGATATATTACACCGGGGAGCTGTTTTTT. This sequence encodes CASSQVRQGDVFLIYYTGELFF.

This chain's CDR3 is CASSSLTTGGGIQYF. The DNA for the CDR3 is TGTGCCAGCAGCTCCCTGACGACAGGGGGAGGCATTCAGTACTTC. The rearrangement uses TRBV11-2 and TRBJ2-5; 9 bases are shared with TRBD1. Gene TRBJ2-4 matches the end of the DNA better, so the J call may be wrong. The CDR3 covers 15 residues. Per the germline V gene, CDR1 is SGHAT and CDR2 is FQNNGV.

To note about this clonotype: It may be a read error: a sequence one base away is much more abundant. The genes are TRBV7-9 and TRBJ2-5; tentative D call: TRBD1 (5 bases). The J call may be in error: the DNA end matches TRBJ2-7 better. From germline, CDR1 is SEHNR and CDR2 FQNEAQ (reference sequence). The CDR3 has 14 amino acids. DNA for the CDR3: TGTGCCGGCAGCTTAGCACAGGTGGCCCACGAGCAGTACTTC. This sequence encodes CAGSLAQVAHEQYF.

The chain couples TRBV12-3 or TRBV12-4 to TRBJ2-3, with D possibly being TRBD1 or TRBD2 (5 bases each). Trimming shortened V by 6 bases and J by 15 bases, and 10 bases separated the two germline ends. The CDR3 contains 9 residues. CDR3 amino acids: CASSPGGYF. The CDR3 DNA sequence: TGTGCCAGCAGCCCTGGGGGATATTTT.

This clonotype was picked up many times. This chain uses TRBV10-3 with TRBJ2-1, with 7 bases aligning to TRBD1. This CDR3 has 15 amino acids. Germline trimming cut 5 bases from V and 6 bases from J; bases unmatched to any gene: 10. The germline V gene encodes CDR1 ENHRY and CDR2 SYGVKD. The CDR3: CAISTGDRLGNEQFF. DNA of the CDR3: TGTGCCATCAGTACAGGGGATAGGCTGGGCAATGAGCAGTTCTTC.

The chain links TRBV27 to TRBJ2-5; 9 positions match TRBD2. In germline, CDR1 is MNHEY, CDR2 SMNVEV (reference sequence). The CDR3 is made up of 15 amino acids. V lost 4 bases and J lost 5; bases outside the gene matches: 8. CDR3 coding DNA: TGTGCCAGCAGTTCGGGACTAGCATCCTGGGAGACCCAGTACTTC. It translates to CASSSGLASWETQYF.